This T cell receptor (beta chain) stems from a study of CD4 and CD8 cells across lung adenocarcinoma regions. The patients had localized lung adenocarcinoma, a non-small cell subtype. In regard to this clonotype: At one boundary the junction diverges from the germline segment, which might be a read error.

MiXCR was run by TCRdb on the PCR reads, yielding one entry per CDR3 protein. The table shows tens of thousands of distinct CDR3 sequences, with under 70% occurring only once. Germline lookup yields CDR1 WSHSY and CDR2 SAAADI. This CDR3 spans 14 amino acids. Sequencing was carried out using CD8+ T cells from the center of a lung tumor. This clonotype originated in a female donor with lung adenocarcinoma. The CD4 and CD8 labels of this study may be unreliable. This chain links TRBV10-2 with TRBJ2-4, with 7 bases lining up with TRBD1. CDR3 sequence reads: CAGKGPGQRKIQYF. In nucleotides, the CDR3 is TGTGCCGGCAAGGGGCCGGGACAGCGAAAGATTCAGTACTTC.